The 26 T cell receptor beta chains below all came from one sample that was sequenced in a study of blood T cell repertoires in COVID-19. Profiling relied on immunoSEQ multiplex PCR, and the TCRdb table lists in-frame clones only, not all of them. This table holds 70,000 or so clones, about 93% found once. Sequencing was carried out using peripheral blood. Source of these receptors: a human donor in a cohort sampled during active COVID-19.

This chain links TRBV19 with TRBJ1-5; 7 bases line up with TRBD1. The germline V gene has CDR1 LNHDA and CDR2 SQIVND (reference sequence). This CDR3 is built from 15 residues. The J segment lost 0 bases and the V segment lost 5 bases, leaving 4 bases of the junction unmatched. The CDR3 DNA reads TGTGCCAGTAGTGCCGGGACAGCTAGCAATCAGCCCCAGCATTTT. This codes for CASSAGTASNQPQHF.

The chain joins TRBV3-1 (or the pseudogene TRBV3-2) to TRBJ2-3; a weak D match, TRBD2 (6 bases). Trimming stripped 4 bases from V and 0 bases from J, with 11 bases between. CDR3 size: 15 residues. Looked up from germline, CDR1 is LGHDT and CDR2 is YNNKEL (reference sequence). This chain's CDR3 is CASSPKRASTDTQYF. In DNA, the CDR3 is TGTGCCAGCAGCCCAAAGCGGGCGAGCACAGATACGCAGTATTTT.

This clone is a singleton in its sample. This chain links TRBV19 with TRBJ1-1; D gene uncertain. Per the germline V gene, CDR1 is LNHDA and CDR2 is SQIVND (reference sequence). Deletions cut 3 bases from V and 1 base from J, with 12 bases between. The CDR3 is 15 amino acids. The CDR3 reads CASSIYYSTNTEAFF. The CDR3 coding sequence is TGTGCCAGTAGTATTTATTACAGTACGAACACTGAAGCTTTCTTT.

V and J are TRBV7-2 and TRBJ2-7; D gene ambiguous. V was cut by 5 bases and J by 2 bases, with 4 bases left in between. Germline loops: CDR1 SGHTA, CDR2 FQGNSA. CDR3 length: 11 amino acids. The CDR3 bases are TGTGCCAGCAGCCCAGCCTACGAGCAGTACTTC. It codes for CASSPAYEQYF. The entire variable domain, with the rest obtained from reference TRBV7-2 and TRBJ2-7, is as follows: GAGVSQSPSNKVTEKGKDVELRCDPISGHTALYWYRQSLGQGLEFLIYFQGNSAPDKSGLPSDRFSAERTGGSVSTLTIQRTQQEDSAVYLCASSPAYEQYFGPGTRLTVT.

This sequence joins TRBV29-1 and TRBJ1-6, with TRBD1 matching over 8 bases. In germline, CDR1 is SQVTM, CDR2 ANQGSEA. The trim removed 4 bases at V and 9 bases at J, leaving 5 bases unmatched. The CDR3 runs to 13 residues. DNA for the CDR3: TGCAGCGTTGCGTTGGACAGGGCTTCACCCCTCCACTTT. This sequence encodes CSVALDRASPLHF.

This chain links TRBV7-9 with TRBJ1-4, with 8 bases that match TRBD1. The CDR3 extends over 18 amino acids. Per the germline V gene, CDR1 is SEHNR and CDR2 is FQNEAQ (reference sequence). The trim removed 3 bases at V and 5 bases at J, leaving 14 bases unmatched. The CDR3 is CASSFLMRPGQVNEKLFF. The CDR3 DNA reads TGTGCCAGCAGCTTTTTGATGAGACCGGGACAGGTGAATGAAAAACTGTTTTTT. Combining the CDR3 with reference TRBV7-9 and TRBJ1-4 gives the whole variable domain DTGVSQNPRHKITKRGQNVTFRCDPISEHNRLYWYRQTLGQGPEFLTYFQNEAQLEKSRLLSDRFSAERPKGSFSTLEIQRTEQGDSAMYLCASSFLMRPGQVNEKLFFGSGTQLSVL.

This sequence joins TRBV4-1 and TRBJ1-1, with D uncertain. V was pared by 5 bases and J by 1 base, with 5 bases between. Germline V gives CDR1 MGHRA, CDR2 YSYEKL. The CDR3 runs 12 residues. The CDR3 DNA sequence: TGCGCCAGCAGCACTGGGAACACTGAAGCTTTCTTT. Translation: CASSTGNTEAFF.

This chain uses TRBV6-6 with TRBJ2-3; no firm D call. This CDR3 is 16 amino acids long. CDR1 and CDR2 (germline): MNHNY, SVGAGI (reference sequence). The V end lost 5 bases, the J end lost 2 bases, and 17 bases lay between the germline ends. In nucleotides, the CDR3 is TGTGCCAGCAGTCCCTCCCGGCGGTCCTCCACAGATACGCAGTATTTT. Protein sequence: CASSPSRRSSTDTQYF.

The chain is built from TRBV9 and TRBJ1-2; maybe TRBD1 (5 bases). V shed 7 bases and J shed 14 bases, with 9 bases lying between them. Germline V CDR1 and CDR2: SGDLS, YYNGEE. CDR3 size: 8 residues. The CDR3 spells CASGQGTF. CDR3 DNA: TGTGCCAGCGGTCAGGGAACCTTC.

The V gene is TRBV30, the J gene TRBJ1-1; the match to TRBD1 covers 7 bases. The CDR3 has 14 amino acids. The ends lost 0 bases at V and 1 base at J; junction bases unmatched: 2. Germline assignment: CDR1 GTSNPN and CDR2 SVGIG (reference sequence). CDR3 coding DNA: TGTGCCTGGAGTGTACAGGGGACGAACACTGAAGCTTTCTTT. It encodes CAWSVQGTNTEAFF.

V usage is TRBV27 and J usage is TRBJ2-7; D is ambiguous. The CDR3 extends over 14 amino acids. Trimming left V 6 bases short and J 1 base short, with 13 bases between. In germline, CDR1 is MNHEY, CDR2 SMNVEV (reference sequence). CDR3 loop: CASRQPDPSYEQYF. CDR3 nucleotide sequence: TGTGCCAGCAGACAGCCCGACCCATCCTACGAGCAGTACTTC.

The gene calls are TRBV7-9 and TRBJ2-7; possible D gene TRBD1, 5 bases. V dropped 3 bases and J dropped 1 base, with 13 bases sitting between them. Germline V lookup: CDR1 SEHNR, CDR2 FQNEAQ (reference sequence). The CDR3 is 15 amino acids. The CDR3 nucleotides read TGTGCCAGCAGCTTGGGGCAGGTTGATTCCTACGAGCAGTACTTC. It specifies CASSLGQVDSYEQYF. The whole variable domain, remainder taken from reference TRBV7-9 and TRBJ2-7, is DTGVSQNPRHKITKRGQNVTFRCDPISEHNRLYWYRQTLGQGPEFLTYFQNEAQLEKSRLLSDRFSAERPKGSFSTLEIQRTEQGDSAMYLCASSLGQVDSYEQYFGPGTRLTVT.

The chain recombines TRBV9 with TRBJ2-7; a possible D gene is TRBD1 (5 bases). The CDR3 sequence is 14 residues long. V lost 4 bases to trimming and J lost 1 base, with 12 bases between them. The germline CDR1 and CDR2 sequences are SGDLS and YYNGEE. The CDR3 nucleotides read TGTGCCAGCAGCCCCCGCAGGGAATCCTACGAGCAGTACTTC. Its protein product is CASSPRRESYEQYF.

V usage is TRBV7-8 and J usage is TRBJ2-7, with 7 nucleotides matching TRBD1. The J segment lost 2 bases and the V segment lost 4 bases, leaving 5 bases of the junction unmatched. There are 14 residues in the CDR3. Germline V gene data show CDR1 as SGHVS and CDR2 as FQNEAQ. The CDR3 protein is CASSSQGQAYEQYF. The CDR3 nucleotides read TGTGCCAGCAGCTCCCAAGGACAGGCCTACGAGCAGTACTTC.

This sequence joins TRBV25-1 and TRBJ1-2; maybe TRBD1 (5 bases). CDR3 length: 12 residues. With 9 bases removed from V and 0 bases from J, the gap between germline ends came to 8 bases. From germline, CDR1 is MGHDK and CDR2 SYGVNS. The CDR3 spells CASSTANYGYTF. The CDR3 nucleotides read TGTGCCAGTTCGACAGCTAACTATGGCTACACCTTC.

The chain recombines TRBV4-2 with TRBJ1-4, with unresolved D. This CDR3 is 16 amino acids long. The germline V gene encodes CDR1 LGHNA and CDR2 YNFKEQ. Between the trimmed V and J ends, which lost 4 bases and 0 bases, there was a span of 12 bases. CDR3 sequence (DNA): TGTGCCAGCAGCCTCGGACTCCAGGCAACTAATGAAAAACTGTTTTTT. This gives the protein CASSLGLQATNEKLFF.

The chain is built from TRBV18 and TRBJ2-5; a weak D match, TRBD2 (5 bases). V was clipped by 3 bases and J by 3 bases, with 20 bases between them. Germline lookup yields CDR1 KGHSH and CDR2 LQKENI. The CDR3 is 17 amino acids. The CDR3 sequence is CASSPVLGVDGKETQYF. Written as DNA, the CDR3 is TGTGCCAGCTCACCCGTCCTGGGCGTCGACGGGAAAGAGACCCAGTACTTC.

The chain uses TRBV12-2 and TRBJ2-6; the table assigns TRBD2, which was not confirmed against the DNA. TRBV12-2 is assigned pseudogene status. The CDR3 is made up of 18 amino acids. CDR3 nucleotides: TGTGCAAGTCGCTTAGCGGCGCAAGGGGAGGTGGGGGCCAACGTCCTGACTTTC. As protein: CASRLAAQGEVGANVLTF.

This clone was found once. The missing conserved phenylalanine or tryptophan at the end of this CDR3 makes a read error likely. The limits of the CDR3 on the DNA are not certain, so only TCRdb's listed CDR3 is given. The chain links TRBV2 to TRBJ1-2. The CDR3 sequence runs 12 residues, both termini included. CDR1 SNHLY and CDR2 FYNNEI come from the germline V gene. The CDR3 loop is CASSDERDVLLL.

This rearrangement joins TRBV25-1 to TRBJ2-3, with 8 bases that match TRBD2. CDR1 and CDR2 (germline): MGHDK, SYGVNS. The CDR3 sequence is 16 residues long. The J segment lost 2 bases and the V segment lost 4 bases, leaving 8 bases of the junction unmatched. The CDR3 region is CASSGLAGAVTDTQYF. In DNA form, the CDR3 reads TGTGCCAGCAGTGGGCTAGCGGGTGCGGTCACAGATACGCAGTATTTT.

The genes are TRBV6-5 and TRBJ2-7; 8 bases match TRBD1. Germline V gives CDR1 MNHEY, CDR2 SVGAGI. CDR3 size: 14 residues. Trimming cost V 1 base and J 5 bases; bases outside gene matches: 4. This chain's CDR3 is CASSYLDRDHEQYF. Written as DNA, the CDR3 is TGTGCCAGCAGTTACTTGGACAGGGACCACGAGCAGTACTTC.

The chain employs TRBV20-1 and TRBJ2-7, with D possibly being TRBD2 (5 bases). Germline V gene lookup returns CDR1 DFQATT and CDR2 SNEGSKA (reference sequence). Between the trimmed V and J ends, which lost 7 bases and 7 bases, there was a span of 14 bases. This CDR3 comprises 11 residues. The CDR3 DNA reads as TGCAGTGTACCTGGTTCGGGGGAGCAGTACTTC. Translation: CSVPGSGEQYF.

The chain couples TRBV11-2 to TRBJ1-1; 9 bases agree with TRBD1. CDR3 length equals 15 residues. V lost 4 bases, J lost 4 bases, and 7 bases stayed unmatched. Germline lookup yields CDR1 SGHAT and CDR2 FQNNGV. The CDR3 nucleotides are TGTGCCAGCAGCTCTAACAGGGGGCTGGTCACTGAAGCTTTCTTT. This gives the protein CASSSNRGLVTEAFF.

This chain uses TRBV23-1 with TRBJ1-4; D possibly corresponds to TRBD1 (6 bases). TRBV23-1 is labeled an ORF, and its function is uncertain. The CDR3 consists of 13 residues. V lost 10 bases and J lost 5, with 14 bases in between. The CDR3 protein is CATSNRVNEKLFF. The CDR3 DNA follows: TGCGCCACCTCCAACAGGGTCAATGAAAAACTGTTTTTT.

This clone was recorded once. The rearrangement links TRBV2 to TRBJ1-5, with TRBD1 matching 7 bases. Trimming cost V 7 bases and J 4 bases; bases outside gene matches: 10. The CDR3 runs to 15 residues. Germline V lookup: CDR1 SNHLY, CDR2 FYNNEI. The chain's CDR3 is CASNGARDRNQPQHF. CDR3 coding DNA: TGTGCCAGCAATGGGGCCCGGGACAGAAATCAGCCCCAGCATTTT.

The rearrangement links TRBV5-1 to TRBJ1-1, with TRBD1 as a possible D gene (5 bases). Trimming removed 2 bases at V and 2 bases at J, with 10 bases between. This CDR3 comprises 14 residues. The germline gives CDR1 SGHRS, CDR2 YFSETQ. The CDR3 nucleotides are TGCGCCAGCAGCTTTCGGCAGGGCAACACTGAAGCTTTCTTT. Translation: CASSFRQGNTEAFF.